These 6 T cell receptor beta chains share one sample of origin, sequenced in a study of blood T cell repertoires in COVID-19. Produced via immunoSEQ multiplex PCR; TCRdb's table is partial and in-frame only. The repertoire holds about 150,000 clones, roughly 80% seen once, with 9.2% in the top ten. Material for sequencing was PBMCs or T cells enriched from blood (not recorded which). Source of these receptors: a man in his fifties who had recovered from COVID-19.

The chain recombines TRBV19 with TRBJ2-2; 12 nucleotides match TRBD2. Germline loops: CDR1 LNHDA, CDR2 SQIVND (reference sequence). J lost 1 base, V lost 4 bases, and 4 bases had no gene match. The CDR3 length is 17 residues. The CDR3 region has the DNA TGTGCCAGTAGTACGACTAGCGGGGGATTGAACACCGGGGAGCTGTTTTTT. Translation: CASSTTSGGLNTGELFF. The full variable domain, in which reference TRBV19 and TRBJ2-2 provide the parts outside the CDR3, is DGGITQSPKYLFRKEGQNVTLSCEQNLNHDAMYWYRQDPGQGLRLIYYSQIVNDFQKGDIAEGYSVSREKKESFPLTVTSAQKNPTAFYLCASSTTSGGLNTGELFFGEGSRLTVL.

Here the CDR3 DNA reads TGTGCCAGTAGTATCCCCCTAAATGAAAAACTGTTTTTT. Translated: CASSIPLNEKLFF. The chain is built from TRBV19 and TRBJ1-4; D call uncertain. V lost 3 bases and J 5 bases, leaving 7 bases between the germline ends. Germline lookup yields CDR1 LNHDA and CDR2 SQIVND (reference sequence). The CDR3 runs to 13 residues.

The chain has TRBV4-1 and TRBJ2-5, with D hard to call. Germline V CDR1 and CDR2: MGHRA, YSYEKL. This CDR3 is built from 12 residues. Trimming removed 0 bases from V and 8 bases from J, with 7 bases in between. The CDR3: CASSQDRVTQYF. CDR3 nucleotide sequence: TGCGCCAGCAGCCAAGATCGGGTAACCCAGTACTTC.

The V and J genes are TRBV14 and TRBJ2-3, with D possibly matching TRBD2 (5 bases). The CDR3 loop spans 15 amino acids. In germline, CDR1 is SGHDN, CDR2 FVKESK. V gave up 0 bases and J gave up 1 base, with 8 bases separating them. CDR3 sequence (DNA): TGTGCCAGCAGCCAAGACCCCGGGGGCACAGATACGCAGTATTTT. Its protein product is CASSQDPGGTDTQYF. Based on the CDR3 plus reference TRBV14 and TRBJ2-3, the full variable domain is EAGVTQFPSHSVIEKGQTVTLRCDPISGHDNLYWYRRVMGKEIKFLLHFVKESKQDESGMPNNRFLAERTGGTYSTLKVQPAELEDSGVYFCASSQDPGGTDTQYFGPGTRLTVL.

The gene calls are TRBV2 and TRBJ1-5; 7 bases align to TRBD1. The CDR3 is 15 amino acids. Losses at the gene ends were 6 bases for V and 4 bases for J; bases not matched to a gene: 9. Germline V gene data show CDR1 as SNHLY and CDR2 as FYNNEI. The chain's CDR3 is CASRVRQGGNQPQHF. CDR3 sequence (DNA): TGTGCCAGCAGGGTCAGACAGGGCGGTAATCAGCCCCAGCATTTT. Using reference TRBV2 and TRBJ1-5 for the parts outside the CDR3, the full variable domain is EPEVTQTPSHQVTQMGQEVILRCVPISNHLYFYWYRQILGQKVEFLVSFYNNEISEKSEIFDDQFSVERPDGSNFTLKIRSTKLEDSAMYFCASRVRQGGNQPQHFGDGTRLSIL.

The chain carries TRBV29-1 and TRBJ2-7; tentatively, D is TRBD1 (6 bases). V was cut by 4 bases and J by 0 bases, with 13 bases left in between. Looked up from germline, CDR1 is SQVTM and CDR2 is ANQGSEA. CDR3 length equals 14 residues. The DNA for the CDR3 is TGCAGCGTTGTAAGGGACATCAGCTCCTACGAGCAGTACTTC. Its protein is CSVVRDISSYEQYF.